A single sample is the source of the 22 T cell receptor beta chains below, sequenced in a study of blood T cell repertoires in COVID-19. Assay used: immunoSEQ multiplex PCR; TCRdb lists only in-frame clones, some missing. The table includes roughly 73,000 clones, 80% to 90% detected once. The sample was peripheral blood. The source is an elderly man with acute or convalescent COVID-19.

J is TRBJ1-1 and V is TRBV19; D unclear. The CDR3 contains 14 residues. CDR1 and CDR2 from the germline V gene are LNHDA and SQIVND (reference sequence). Trimming removed 7 bases at V and 0 bases at J, with 12 bases between. The CDR3 DNA reads TGTGCCAGTAAGCCAAACAGCATGAACACTGAAGCTTTCTTT. Translation: CASKPNSMNTEAFF.

This clone has only one observation. The CDR3 nucleotides are TGTGCCAGCAGCCCCCCGGCTAGCGGGGGCTACAATGAGCAGTTCTTC. This encodes CASSPPASGGYNEQFF. The J gene is TRBJ2-1, the V gene TRBV7-3; TRBD2 matches 10 bases. This CDR3 comprises 16 residues. Germline V CDR1 and CDR2: SGHTA, FQGTGA. V trimming: 5 bases; J trimming: 3 bases; junction bases outside the gene matches: 7.

The J gene is TRBJ1-3, the V gene TRBV19; D gene uncertain. The length of the CDR3 is 13 residues. The germline V and J ends were trimmed by 5 bases and 0 bases, with 5 bases remaining between them. Germline V lookup: CDR1 LNHDA, CDR2 SQIVND (reference sequence). CDR3 DNA: TGTGCCAGTAGTGACACCTCTGGAAACACCATATATTTT. It translates to CASSDTSGNTIYF.

The rearrangement links TRBV5-6 to TRBJ2-5; D is undetermined. The V end lost 0 bases, the J end lost 9 bases, and 12 bases lay between the germline ends. From germline, CDR1 is SGHDT and CDR2 YYEEEE. This CDR3 has 13 residues. CDR3 sequence reads: CASSLESLEAQYF. CDR3 nucleotide sequence: TGTGCCAGCAGCTTGGAGAGCCTTGAGGCCCAGTACTTC. The full variable domain, its missing parts supplied by reference TRBV5-6 and TRBJ2-5, is DAGVTQSPTHLIKTRGQQVTLRCSPKSGHDTVSWYQQALGQGPQFIFQYYEEEERQRGNFPDRFSGHQFPNYSSELNVNALLLGDSALYLCASSLESLEAQYFGPGTRLLVL.

The genes are TRBV19 and TRBJ1-3; 8 nucleotides agree with TRBD1. Germline values: CDR1 LNHDA, CDR2 SQIVND (reference sequence). The CDR3 extends over 14 amino acids. The ends lost 6 bases at V and 16 bases at J; junction bases unmatched: 17. The CDR3 protein is CASRAPGQDFVAYF. CDR3 DNA: TGTGCCAGTAGGGCACCGGGACAGGACTTCGTTGCCTATTTT.

V is TRBV2 and J is TRBJ1-2; a possible D gene is TRBD1 (5 bases). Trimming shortened V by 2 bases and J by 8 bases, and 18 bases separated the two germline ends. The CDR3 runs to 15 residues. CDR1 and CDR2 (germline): SNHLY, FYNNEI. The CDR3 loop is CASSETPGQSVGYTF. Here the CDR3 DNA reads TGTGCCAGCAGTGAAACCCCCGGACAATCCGTCGGCTACACCTTC.

The gene calls are TRBV5-1 and TRBJ2-3; D gene uncertain. Germline V gives CDR1 SGHRS, CDR2 YFSETQ. CDR3 size: 12 residues. V lost 4 bases to trimming and J lost 2 bases, with 5 bases between them. This CDR3 is CASSKPTDTQYF. The CDR3, as DNA: TGCGCCAGCAGCAAGCCCACAGATACGCAGTATTTT.

The chain is built from TRBV19 and TRBJ2-5; D remains ambiguous. The V and J ends lost 3 bases and 3 bases respectively, with 8 bases between them. In germline, CDR1 is LNHDA, CDR2 SQIVND (reference sequence). The CDR3 length is 13 residues. Written as DNA, the CDR3 is TGTGCCAGTAGTATGGCCCCCGAAGAGACCCAGTACTTC. Its protein is CASSMAPEETQYF.

As concerns this clone: One end of the junction fails to match germline, which may point to a read error. The CDR3 bases are TGTGCCAGCAGGTTAAGGGGGCCGGGCACCGGGGAGCTGTTTTTT. Amino acids: CASRLRGPGTGELFF. The chain joins TRBV7-3 to TRBJ2-2; 7 bases are shared with TRBD1. Germline CDR1 and CDR2: SGHTA and FQGTGA. The CDR3 runs 15 residues.

This sequence joins TRBV18 and TRBJ2-5; D is perhaps TRBD1 (5 bases). The V end lost 3 bases, the J end lost 5 bases, and 13 bases lay between the germline ends. The CDR3 totals 14 residues. The V gene's germline CDR1 is KGHSH and CDR2 LQKENI. The CDR3 DNA reads as TGTGCCAGCTCACCTGCTCAGGGTGGTGAGACCCAGTACTTC. Translation: CASSPAQGGETQYF.

This chain joins TRBV11-2 and TRBJ1-1; D is undetermined. The V gene's germline CDR1 is SGHAT and CDR2 FQNNGV. The ends were cut back, 1 base at V and 3 bases at J, with 3 bases in the middle. The CDR3 runs to 12 residues. The CDR3 loop is CASSLAYTEAFF. CDR3 bases: TGTGCCAGCAGCTTAGCCTACACTGAAGCTTTCTTT.

The V and J genes are TRBV11-2 and TRBJ1-1; 7 nucleotides agree with TRBD1. The CDR3 runs 15 residues. Trimming at V came to 1 base and at J to 6 bases, leaving 8 bases not matched to a gene. In germline, CDR1 is SGHAT, CDR2 FQNNGV. The CDR3, as DNA: TGTGCCAGCAGCTTAGCGGGGACAGTCGTAGCTGAAGCTTTCTTT. The encoded protein is CASSLAGTVVAEAFF.

The chain combines TRBV14 with TRBJ1-4, with D unclear. There are 15 residues in the CDR3. V was clipped by 4 bases and J by 5 bases, with 14 bases between them. Germline CDR1 SGHDN, CDR2 FVKESK. The CDR3 DNA reads TGTGCCAGCAGCCCCGGTGCGGCCTCAAATGAAAAACTGTTTTTT. This gives the protein CASSPGAASNEKLFF.

The rearrangement uses TRBV2 and TRBJ1-6; D is ambiguous. Trimming took 0 bases from V and 8 from J, leaving 8 bases between them. Germline V CDR1 and CDR2: SNHLY, FYNNEI. The CDR3 is 14 residues long. DNA for the CDR3: TGTGCCAGCAGTGAAGCGCGGGCACATTCACCCCTCCACTTT. Its translation is CASSEARAHSPLHF.

A single count supports this clone. The J gene is TRBJ1-5, the V gene TRBV28; TRBD1 aligns across 10 bases. CDR3 length: 16 residues. J was trimmed by 7 bases and V by 10 bases; bases with no gene match: 16. Germline CDR1 MDHEN, CDR2 SYDVKM. The CDR3 is CATIPMGQGRRQPQHF. The CDR3 DNA follows: TGTGCCACTATACCCATGGGACAGGGGAGGCGACAGCCCCAGCATTTT.

The rearrangement links TRBV5-1 to TRBJ2-7; the match to TRBD1 covers 11 bases. The germline gives CDR1 SGHRS, CDR2 YFSETQ. V dropped 4 bases and J dropped 3; count of bases not matched to a gene: 6. This CDR3 has 15 residues. CDR3 DNA: TGCGCCAGCAGCCCAGCCGGGACAGGGGGCTACGAGCAGTACTTC. Translation: CASSPAGTGGYEQYF.

The genes are TRBV5-6 and TRBJ2-7, with a tentative D call TRBD1 (5 bases). The CDR3 has 14 amino acids. V lost 5 bases, J lost 0 bases, and 12 bases lay in between. From germline, CDR1 is SGHDT and CDR2 YYEEEE. The CDR3 DNA follows: TGTGCCAGCAGTAGACAGCCGAGCTCCTACGAGCAGTACTTC. Amino acid sequence: CASSRQPSSYEQYF.

The rearrangement joins TRBV5-1 to TRBJ1-1; D uncertain. Trimming shortened V by 0 bases and J by 1 base, and 7 bases separated the two germline ends. Germline CDR1 is SGHRS and CDR2 is YFSETQ. The CDR3 is made up of 14 amino acids. CDR3 sequence reads: CASSLGSWNTEAFF. The CDR3 nucleotides read TGCGCCAGCAGCTTGGGTAGTTGGAACACTGAAGCTTTCTTT.

This chain joins TRBV5-1 and TRBJ2-6; the D gene is possibly TRBD1 (6 bases). Germline V gene lookup returns CDR1 SGHRS and CDR2 YFSETQ. This CDR3 is built from 16 residues. The V gene lost 2 bases and the J gene lost 2 bases, with 11 bases spanning the gap. CDR3 amino acids: CASSLSGDPGANVLTF. The DNA for the CDR3 is TGCGCCAGCAGCTTATCAGGGGACCCTGGGGCCAACGTCCTGACTTTC.

This chain uses TRBV19 with TRBJ1-2; D is undetermined. Germline V lookup: CDR1 LNHDA, CDR2 SQIVND (reference sequence). The CDR3 extends over 14 amino acids. With 6 bases removed from V and 0 bases from J, the gap between germline ends came to 11 bases. The CDR3 sequence: CASRGSRTNYGYTF. The CDR3, as DNA: TGTGCCAGTAGGGGCAGCAGAACTAACTATGGCTACACCTTC.

This clone was seen just once. The rearrangement joins TRBV19 to TRBJ1-1; D perhaps matches TRBD1 (5 bases). Per the germline V gene, CDR1 is LNHDA and CDR2 is SQIVND (reference sequence). The CDR3 extends over 12 amino acids. Trimming removed 6 bases from V and 0 bases from J, with 5 bases in between. CDR3 sequence (DNA): TGTGCCAGTAGGACAGTGAACACTGAAGCTTTCTTT. It specifies CASRTVNTEAFF.

V gene TRBV3-1 (or the pseudogene TRBV3-2) combines with J gene TRBJ2-7; 8 positions match TRBD2. There are 14 residues in the CDR3. V shed 5 bases, J shed 0 bases, and the junction held 3 bases outside the gene matches. Germline V gene sequence: CDR1 LGHDT, CDR2 YNNKEL (reference sequence). The CDR3 reads CASSLAGLSYEQYF. CDR3 in DNA: TGTGCCAGCAGCTTAGCGGGACTCTCCTACGAGCAGTACTTC.